The clone carrying this TCR beta chain was picked up many times. Repertoires were generated with immunoSEQ multiplex PCR, while TCRdb's copy carries only in-frame clones and drops some. The sample has 120,000 or so clones, 81% seen once. These data belong to a study of blood T cell repertoires in COVID-19. Recruited during active infection, patients (from Seattle) were subsequently followed longitudinally. From germline, CDR1 is KGHSH and CDR2 LQKENI. The CDR3 length is 12 residues. V lost 3 bases and J lost 6, with 8 bases in between. The source is a man aged 30-40 years with COVID-19, enrolled during active disease. The chain links TRBV18 to TRBJ1-2, with D uncertain. Sequencing was performed on peripheral blood. Written as DNA, the CDR3 is TGTGCCAGCTCACCGAGCGAAGATGGCTACACCTTC. Translating gives CASSPSEDGYTF.